This is a list of T cell receptor beta chains from one sample in a study of cytomegalovirus exposure and HLA in healthy donors. Sequencing used immunoSEQ multiplex PCR; TCRdb keeps in-frame clones, though not all of them. The profile covers some 76,000 clones, with about 94% appearing a single time and less than 2.5% taken by the ten largest. The sample taken for sequencing was PBMCs. The receptors shown here come from a woman aged 18 to 35 in good health and CMV-seronegative. The CDR3 runs from the conserved cysteine through the conserved F or W. A D gene is named only where the DNA matches it firmly. Clone size is given for some rows only: seen once, a few or many times, or a class if the clone is expanded.

>TRBJ2-7|TRBV5-1|-|TRBD1
TGCGCCAGCAGCCGAGCCGACAGGGCGGGTTACGAGCAGTACTTC
CASSRADRAGYEQYF
>TRBJ2-5|TRBV19|-|TRBD2
TGTGCCAGTAGTCCGTCCGGGACTAGCGGGAGTCCGGGAGAGACCCAGTACTTC
CASSPSGTSGSPGETQYF
>TRBJ2-5|TRBV5-1|-|-
TGCGCCAGCAGCCCACGGTCCTCGTACCAAGAGACCCAGTACTTC
CASSPRSSYQETQYF
>TRBJ2-1|TRBV7-9|-|TRBD1
TGTGCCAGCAGCTTCCAGCCGGGACAGGGAAGGTATGAGCAGTTCTTC
CASSFQPGQGRYEQFF
>TRBJ1-5|TRBV30|-|TRBD1
TGTGCCTGGACGACAGGGGAGGGACAGCCCCAGCATTTT
CAWTTGEGQPQHF
>TRBJ2-7|TRBV2|-|-
TGTGCCAGCAGTGAATCCACGAGTAGCTCCTACGAGCAGTACTTC
CASSESTSSSYEQYF
>TRBJ2-4|TRBV18|-|-
TGTGCCAGCTCACCCCTTCGTCGGACAGTAGCCAAAAACATTCAGTACTTC
CASSPLRRTVAKNIQYF
>TRBJ2-5|TRBV28|-|TRBD1
TGTGCCAGCAGTTTGGGGACAGGGCAAGAGACCCAGTACTTC
CASSLGTGQETQYF
>TRBJ1-1|TRBV7-6|once|-
TGTGCCAGCAGCTTAATAACAGAAACGAACACTGAAGCTTTCTTT
CASSLITETNTEAFF
>TRBJ1-2|TRBV29-1|-|TRBD1
TGCAGCGTTGTGTCAGGGACAGTCTATGGCTACACCTTC
CSVVSGTVYGYTF
>TRBJ1-5|TRBV19|-|-
TGTGCCAGTAGTATAACTGGGCCCAGACCGTATAGCAATCAGCCCCAGCATTTT
CASSITGPRPYSNQPQHF
>TRBJ2-6|TRBV11-3|-|TRBD1
TGTGCCAGCAGCAAAGGGACAGGGGGCTTTCCTGGGGCCAACGTCCTGACTTTC
CASSKGTGGFPGANVLTF
>TRBJ2-1|TRBV10-1|-|TRBD1
TGCGCCAGCAGTGAGTCATCGGGTAAGGGACAGGGAAATGAGCAGTTCTTC
CASSESSGKGQGNEQFF
>TRBJ1-1|TRBV2|-|TRBD1
TGTGCCAGCAGTGTGAGGGGGCTCGTTGAAGCTTTCTTT
CASSVRGLVEAFF
>TRBJ1-5|TRBV4-1|-|-
TGCGCCAGCAGCCAAGATCCGGGAGTTTATAGCAATCAGCCCCAGCATTTT
CASSQDPGVYSNQPQHF
>TRBJ2-6|TRBV6-1|-|TRBD2
TGTGCCAGCAGTGAAGCTCCGGGGGGCTCTGGGGCCAACGTCCTGACTTTC
CASSEAPGGSGANVLTF
>TRBJ2-7|TRBV5-1|-|-
TGCGCCAGCAGCTTGGAGGGGGTGGCCTACGAGCAGTACTTC
CASSLEGVAYEQYF
>TRBJ1-4|TRBV5-5|-|TRBD1
TGTGCCAGCAGCTTGAGCGGACAGGGAGAAAAACTGTTTTTT
CASSLSGQGEKLFF
>TRBJ2-1|TRBV5-4|-|-
TGTGCCAGCAGCTTGTTAGGAGGGTTCAATGAGCAGTTCTTC
CASSLLGGFNEQFF
>TRBJ2-1|TRBV7-2|-|-
TGTGCCAGCAGGCTAAATGAGCAGTTCTTC
CASRLNEQFF
>TRBJ2-7|TRBV7-9|-|-
TGTGCCAGCAGCTTAGGCCCAGTTCGCCACGAGCAGTACTTC
CASSLGPVRHEQYF
>TRBJ1-3|TRBV18|-|-
TGTGCCAGCTCGCCAATCAGGGATCCCGGAAACACCATATATTTT
CASSPIRDPGNTIYF
>TRBJ1-5|TRBV28|-|-
TGTGCCAGCAGTTCCGCTGTGGGGGCTGACAATCAGCCCCAGCATTTT
CASSSAVGADNQPQHF
>TRBJ2-1|TRBV5-4|-|-
TGTGCCAGCAGCTTAAGGGGAGGGCCGTGGGGGGCTGAGCAGTTCTTC
CASSLRGGPWGAEQFF
>TRBJ2-1|TRBV11-2|-|-
TGTGCCAGCTCCCCCCAAGAGATCGATGAGCAGTTCTTC
CASSPQEIDEQFF
>TRBJ1-6|TRBV6-1|few|-
TGTGCCAGCAGTGAATTAGGGGGTAATAATTCACCCCTCCACTTT
CASSELGGNNSPLHF
>TRBJ1-2|TRBV6-5|once|TRBD1
TGTGCCAGCAGTCTGCGGGCAGGGGGAGGTGGCTACACCTTC
CASSLRAGGGGYTF
>TRBJ2-1|TRBV10-1|-|TRBD1
TGCGCCAGCCTAGACAGGGGCTCCTACAATGAGCAGTTCTTC
CASLDRGSYNEQFF
>TRBJ2-7|TRBV28|-|-
TGTGCCACCGCCCCGTTCGGACAGCCCTACGAGCAGTACTTC
CATAPFGQPYEQYF
>TRBJ2-7|TRBV5-5|few|TRBD2
TGTGCCAGCAGCGGCGGACTAGTCGGCTACGAGCAGTACTTC
CASSGGLVGYEQYF
>TRBJ2-6|TRBV7-9|-|TRBD1
TGTGCCAGCAGCTTAGTTTCAGGGGGTTTTTCTGGGGCCAACGTCCTGACTTTC
CASSLVSGGFSGANVLTF
>TRBJ1-2|TRBV15|once|TRBD1
TGTGCCACTGAAGACAGGGCTGGTATGCAGTATGGCTACACCTTC
CATEDRAGMQYGYTF
>TRBJ2-1|TRBV6-5|-|TRBD2
TGTGCCAGCAGTTCACCGTCGGGAGGACGCCATGAGCAGTTCTTC
CASSSPSGGRHEQFF
>TRBJ2-5|TRBV6-6|-|-
TGTGCCAGCAGTTACGTGGGGAGCGAAGAGACCCAGTACTTC
CASSYVGSEETQYF
>TRBJ2-3|TRBV13|-|-
TGTGCCAGCAGCTCGCACATCAGTGGCACAGATACGCAGTATTTT
CASSSHISGTDTQYF
>TRBJ2-1|TRBV29-1|-|TRBD2
TGCAGCGTCGTCCAGCTAGCGGGAGATTCCCCTAGCAATGAGCAGTTCTTC
CSVVQLAGDSPSNEQFF
>TRBJ2-3|TRBV5-1|-|TRBD2
TGCGCCAGCAGCCGGGAGGGCCTCCCAAGCACAGATACGCAGTATTTT
CASSREGLPSTDTQYF
>TRBJ2-7|TRBV29-1|-|TRBD1
TGCAGCGTTGAATCAGGGGGAAACTACGAGCAGTACTTC
CSVESGGNYEQYF
>TRBJ2-5|TRBV9|once|-
TGTGCCAGCACCCCAACCAGCGAAACCCAAGAGACCCAGTACTTC
CASTPTSETQETQYF
>TRBJ1-1|TRBV18|-|-
TGTGCCAGCTCACCGGGGGCAGGGGATTGGGCTTTCTTT
CASSPGAGDWAFF
>TRBJ2-5|TRBV4-3|-|-
TGCGCCAGCAGCCCCGACGGGGGGCGGAACGTCCAAGAGACCCAGTACTTC
CASSPDGGRNVQETQYF
>TRBJ1-2|TRBV7-8|few|TRBD1
TGTGCCAGCAGCTTAAATTTACAGGGGGAGTATGGCTACACCTTC
CASSLNLQGEYGYTF
>TRBJ2-2|TRBV6-5|-|TRBD1
TGTGCCAGCAGACAGGGGCTCCGGAACACCGGGGAGCTGTTTTTT
CASRQGLRNTGELFF
>TRBJ2-5|TRBV2|-|-
TGTGCCAGCAGTGGGACAGCGGCGGGAGAGACCCAGTACTTC
CASSGTAAGETQYF
>TRBJ1-1|TRBV7-2|-|TRBD1
TGTGCCAGCAGCCCCCGGACAGGGAGAGGGACTGAAGCTTTCTTT
CASSPRTGRGTEAFF
>TRBJ2-3|TRBV4-3|-|TRBD2
TGCGCCAGCAGCCAAGACTTTCCGCTAGCGGGAGATACGCAGTATTTT
CASSQDFPLAGDTQYF
>TRBJ2-3|TRBV7-2|-|-
TGTGCCAGCAGCTTAGGGGGGCTGGGCACAGATACGCAGTATTTT
CASSLGGLGTDTQYF
>TRBJ1-1|TRBV11-1|-|-
TGTGCCAGCGCGGATGAAAACCAGGGGTTAACTGAAGCTTTCTTT
CASADENQGLTEAFF
>TRBJ2-3|TRBV19|-|TRBD2
TGTGCCAGTAGTAGTCTTCAGGTCGGCGGGAGGGCCACAGATACGCAGTATTTT
CASSSLQVGGRATDTQYF
>TRBJ2-6|TRBV25-1|-|-
TGTGCCAGCAGTGCTTTCTCTGGGGCCAACGTCCTGACTTTC
CASSAFSGANVLTF
>TRBJ2-1|TRBV6-4|-|TRBD2
TGTGCCAGCAGCGCAACTAGCGGGGGGGCTCATGAGCAGTTCTTC
CASSATSGGAHEQFF
>TRBJ2-1|TRBV11-3|-|-
TGTGCCAGCAGCGCTAGCGTTGAAGGCCCGCCCCCGAAGTTCTTC
CASSASVEGPPPKFF